These 29 T cell receptor beta chains were all obtained from the same sample, sequenced in a study of Ad26.COV2.S vaccination and SARS-CoV-2 variants. The table came from immunoSEQ multiplex PCR; TCRdb's copy has only in-frame clones and leaves some out. The data show some 290,000 clones, about 86% seen once. The treatment here: 15 to 20 received Ad26.COV2.S at low or high dose, single or two shots; about 5 received placebo; per-sample allocation not given. The samples were gathered on day 63 after the first injection of vaccine or placebo. The input for sequencing was peripheral blood, taken in a trial of Ad26.COV2.S vaccine versus placebo. These receptors all stem from a person aged 18-65 years who received the Ad26.COV2.S COVID-19 vaccine or a placebo.

V gene TRBV12-3 or TRBV12-4 combines with J gene TRBJ1-2; TRBD1 is a possible D gene (5 bases). Deletions cut 6 bases from V and 6 bases from J, with 14 bases between. The CDR3 totals 13 residues. The CDR3 region has the DNA TGTGCCAGCAGGTCAGGCGGGGCGGATGGCTACACCTTC. Its translation: CASRSGGADGYTF.

The genes are TRBV11-2 and TRBJ2-7, with TRBD1 matching over 9 bases. The V segment lost 4 bases and the J segment 3 bases; nucleotides outside the gene matches: 7. Germline-derived CDR1 and CDR2 are SGHAT and FQNNGV. The CDR3 is 15 amino acids. CDR3 loop: CASSSPGQGHYEQYF. The CDR3 DNA reads as TGTGCCAGCAGCTCCCCGGGACAGGGTCACTACGAGCAGTACTTC.

The V and J genes are TRBV9 and TRBJ2-1; D tentatively reads TRBD1 or TRBD2 (5 bases each). From germline, CDR1 is SGDLS and CDR2 YYNGEE. The CDR3 covers 15 residues. The V end was cut by 3 bases, the J end by 4 bases, with 14 bases between. Here the CDR3 reads CASSEGVTGYNEQFF. The CDR3 DNA sequence: TGTGCCAGCAGCGAGGGAGTTACAGGTTACAATGAGCAGTTCTTC.

There are a few counts of this clone. V and J are TRBV7-2 and TRBJ2-7; D gene ambiguous. Germline CDR1 and CDR2: SGHTA and FQGNSA. Trimming pared 5 bases from V and 3 bases from J, leaving 8 bases between. The CDR3 runs to 12 residues. The CDR3 bases are TGTGCCAGCAGCGTGGACCACTACGAGCAGTACTTC. The encoded protein is CASSVDHYEQYF.

This clone was seen only a few times. This chain joins TRBV5-1 and TRBJ2-7; D not resolved. CDR3 size: 16 residues. The V end lost 0 bases, the J end lost 2 bases, and 15 bases lay between the germline ends. The germline gives CDR1 SGHRS, CDR2 YFSETQ. The CDR3 sequence: CASSLARPTLPYEQYF. The CDR3 nucleotides read TGCGCCAGCAGCTTGGCCCGCCCGACCCTACCCTACGAGCAGTACTTC.

This chain connects TRBV30 to TRBJ2-3; a weak D match, TRBD1 (6 bases). The CDR3 has 17 residues. The ends were cut back, 0 bases at V and 6 bases at J, with 22 bases in the middle. The germline gives CDR1 GTSNPN, CDR2 SVGIG (reference sequence). As DNA, the CDR3 is TGTGCCTGGAGTGTATCGCGAGTGGCAGGGGTTTCGGATACGCAGTATTTT. As protein: CAWSVSRVAGVSDTQYF.

The chain uses TRBV6-5 and TRBJ2-1; possible D gene TRBD1, 6 bases. The CDR3 is 13 amino acids. Germline assignment: CDR1 MNHEY and CDR2 SVGAGI. V was pared by 7 bases and J by 1 base, with 8 bases between. The CDR3 loop reads CASTTGSYNEQFF. CDR3 nucleotide sequence: TGTGCCAGCACAACAGGGTCCTACAATGAGCAGTTCTTC.

The chain employs TRBV10-3 and TRBJ2-3; weak D call: TRBD1 (6 bases). The CDR3 is 14 amino acids. The germline V gene has CDR1 ENHRY and CDR2 SYGVKD. The V and J ends lost 3 bases and 3 bases respectively, with 10 bases between them. The CDR3: CAISDRGSTDTQYF. The CDR3 DNA sequence: TGTGCCATCAGTGACAGGGGATCGACAGATACGCAGTATTTT.

The rearrangement links TRBV5-4 to TRBJ2-7; no firm D call. CDR3 length: 14 residues. CDR1 and CDR2 from the germline V gene are SGHNT and YYREEE (reference sequence). Trimming pared 4 bases from V and 2 bases from J, leaving 13 bases between. The CDR3 bases are TGTGCCAGCAGCCCAGTGGGCAGAACCTACGAGCAGTACTTC. The encoded protein is CASSPVGRTYEQYF.

This chain connects TRBV6-2 or TRBV6-3 to TRBJ1-1, with 8 positions matching TRBD1. V gave up 10 bases and J gave up 1 base; unmatched junction bases: 8. From germline, CDR1 is MNHEY and CDR2 SVGEGT. The CDR3 is 14 residues long. This CDR3 reads CATTPGQANTEAFF. The CDR3 bases are TGTGCCACCACCCCGGGACAGGCGAACACTGAAGCTTTCTTT.

This clone occurred once. The chain couples TRBV7-8 to TRBJ1-5; possible D gene TRBD1, 6 bases. CDR3 length: 15 residues. Trimming shortened V by 4 bases and J by 7 bases, and 17 bases separated the two germline ends. CDR1 and CDR2 from the germline V gene are SGHVS and FQNEAQ. The CDR3 DNA reads TGTGCCAGCAGCTCAGACGGACAGTGGGCCCAGCCCCAGCATTTT. Protein product: CASSSDGQWAQPQHF.

In its sample, this clone ranks as medium-sized. This rearrangement joins TRBV6-4 to TRBJ1-1; 8 nucleotides align to TRBD1. CDR3 length equals 14 residues. With 3 bases clipped from V and 4 bases from J, the junction kept 4 bases outside the gene matches. CDR1 MRHNA and CDR2 SNTAGT come from the germline V gene. The CDR3, as DNA: TGTGCCAGCAGTGAAAGTCAGGGGGCCACTGAAGCTTTCTTT. Translating gives CASSESQGATEAFF.

The chain combines TRBV5-1 with TRBJ2-7; the match to TRBD1 covers 9 bases. The CDR3 sequence is 15 residues long. The ends lost 4 bases at V and 1 base at J; junction bases unmatched: 6. Per germline, CDR1 SGHRS and CDR2 YFSETQ. The CDR3 loop reads CASSGPTGGSYEQYF. The CDR3 region has the DNA TGCGCCAGCAGCGGGCCGACAGGGGGATCCTACGAGCAGTACTTC. The entire variable domain, with the rest obtained from reference TRBV5-1 and TRBJ2-7, is as follows: KAGVTQTPRYLIKTRGQQVTLSCSPISGHRSVSWYQQTPGQGLQFLFEYFSETQRNKGNFPGRFSGRQFSNSRSEMNVSTLELGDSALYLCASSGPTGGSYEQYFGPGTRLTVT.

V and J are TRBV15 and TRBJ2-5; D is uncertain. This CDR3 is 17 amino acids long. Germline CDR1 reads LNHNV; CDR2 reads YYDKDF (reference sequence). With 0 bases removed from V and 2 bases from J, the gap between germline ends came to 16 bases. CDR3 sequence reads: CATSRDEIGSPQETQYF. DNA for the CDR3: TGTGCCACCAGCAGAGATGAGATAGGGTCCCCTCAAGAGACCCAGTACTTC. The entire variable domain, with the rest obtained from reference TRBV15 and TRBJ2-5, is as follows: DAMVIQNPRYQVTQFGKPVTLSCSQTLNHNVMYWYQQKSSQAPKLLFHYYDKDFNNEADTPDNFQSRRPNTSFCFLDIRSPGLGDTAMYLCATSRDEIGSPQETQYFGPGTRLLVL.

This clone was seen more than once but under ten times. This chain's CDR3 is CAWRINSNQPQHF. The CDR3 region has the DNA TGTGCCTGGAGAATTAATAGCAATCAGCCCCAGCATTTT. This chain connects TRBV30 to TRBJ1-5; D is undetermined. Germline values: CDR1 GTSNPN, CDR2 SVGIG (reference sequence). The length of the CDR3 is 13 residues. The germline V and J ends were trimmed by 3 bases and 0 bases, with 6 bases remaining between them.

CDR3 loop: CANWAWGVSRLNEKLFF. The DNA for the CDR3 is TGTGCCAATTGGGCCTGGGGGGTATCTCGACTAAATGAAAAACTGTTTTTT. The chain uses TRBV5-4 and TRBJ1-4, with D possibly matching TRBD1 (5 bases). CDR1 and CDR2 (germline): SGHNT, YYREEE (reference sequence). Trimming stripped 9 bases from V and 5 bases from J, with 26 bases between. The CDR3 covers 17 residues.

The rearrangement joins TRBV5-8 to TRBJ1-3, with no clear D. Germline-derived CDR1 and CDR2 are SGHTS and YDEGEE. The ends were cut back, 4 bases at V and 0 bases at J, with 11 bases in the middle. This CDR3 region has 15 residues. The CDR3, as DNA: TGTGCCAGCAGCCATACCCGGTCCTCTGGAAACACCATATATTTT. It encodes CASSHTRSSGNTIYF. The full variable domain, its missing parts supplied by reference TRBV5-8 and TRBJ1-3, is EAGVTQSPTHLIKTRGQQATLRCSPISGHTSVYWYQQALGLGLQFLLWYDEGEERNRGNFPPRFSGRQFPNYSSELNVNALELEDSALYLCASSHTRSSGNTIYFGEGSWLTVV.

The chain carries TRBV5-4 and TRBJ1-2; weak D call: TRBD1 (6 bases). Germline CDR1 reads SGHNT; CDR2 reads YYREEE (reference sequence). This CDR3 comprises 13 residues. V lost 4 bases, J lost 8 bases, and 15 bases lay in between. The CDR3 DNA follows: TGTGCCAGCAGCCGACAGGATCTCGGGGGCTACACCTTC. Its translation is CASSRQDLGGYTF.

This sequence joins TRBV5-1 and TRBJ2-7; possible D gene TRBD1, 7 bases. There are 14 residues in the CDR3. CDR1 SGHRS and CDR2 YFSETQ come from the germline V gene. Trimming took off 1 base at V and 4 bases at J, with 12 bases between the two ends. CDR3 sequence reads: CASSLMQGGYEQYF. Written as DNA, the CDR3 is TGCGCCAGCAGCTTGATGCAGGGGGGATACGAGCAGTACTTC.

This clone came up a few times. V is TRBV13 and J is TRBJ1-6; D gene uncertain. The CDR3 runs 14 residues. V lost 5 bases, J lost 4 bases, and 9 bases lay in between. In germline, CDR1 is PRHDT, CDR2 FYEKMQ (reference sequence). CDR3 DNA: TGTGCCAGCAGCCCCGGCCTTTATAATTCACCCCTCCACTTT. Encoded protein: CASSPGLYNSPLHF.

This clone was picked up one time. The chain links TRBV30 to TRBJ1-2; D is uncertain. The length of the CDR3 is 11 residues. Germline V lookup: CDR1 GTSNPN, CDR2 SVGIG (reference sequence). V was trimmed by 3 bases and J by 7 bases, leaving 9 bases between them. The CDR3 nucleotides are TGTGCCTGGAGACAGTCCGGTGGCTACACCTTC. This gives the protein CAWRQSGGYTF.

The chain uses TRBV5-4 and TRBJ1-2; 7 bases agree with TRBD1. V shed 0 bases, J shed 8 bases, and the junction held 7 bases outside the gene matches. The germline CDR1 and CDR2 sequences are SGHNT and YYREEE (reference sequence). This CDR3 contains 14 residues. The CDR3, as DNA: TGTGCCAGCAGCTTGGATCAGGGGGAGAGCGGCTACACCTTC. It specifies CASSLDQGESGYTF. Full variable domain (missing parts from reference TRBV5-4 and TRBJ1-2): ETGVTQSPTHLIKTRGQQVTLRCSSQSGHNTVSWYQQALGQGPQFIFQYYREEENGRGNFPPRFSGLQFPNYSSELNVNALELDDSALYLCASSLDQGESGYTFGSGTRLTVV.

This clone was detected only a few times. This rearrangement joins TRBV6-5 to TRBJ1-1; maybe TRBD1 (5 bases). Germline V gene data show CDR1 as MNHEY and CDR2 as SVGAGI. This CDR3 contains 13 residues. V was shortened by 6 bases and J by 3 bases, with 11 bases between the two germline ends. CDR3 DNA sequence: TGTGCCAGCAGGCGGGGCTGGGACACTGAAGCTTTCTTT. This translates into CASRRGWDTEAFF.

This clone appeared once. The chain joins TRBV9 to TRBJ1-3; D uncertain. The CDR3 spans 15 residues. Trimming stripped 2 bases from V and 0 bases from J, with 9 bases between. Germline CDR1 and CDR2: SGDLS and YYNGEE. Written as DNA, the CDR3 is TGTGCCAGCAGCGTTGGCCAGGTCTCTGGAAACACCATATATTTT. This codes for CASSVGQVSGNTIYF.

This chain links TRBV5-6 with TRBJ2-3; D unclear. From germline, CDR1 is SGHDT and CDR2 YYEEEE. The CDR3 is 13 amino acids. V was cut by 5 bases and J by 3 bases, with 10 bases left in between. The CDR3 nucleotides read TGTGCCAGCAGAAAAACTGGGACAGATACGCAGTATTTT. This encodes CASRKTGTDTQYF.

CDR3 nucleotides: TGTGCCAGCAGTTACCTCGGACGGAGAATGAATCAGCCCCAGCATTTT. It translates to CASSYLGRRMNQPQHF. The gene calls are TRBV6-6 and TRBJ1-5, with D unresolved. Trimming removed 2 bases at V and 4 bases at J, with 15 bases between. This CDR3 is built from 16 residues. Germline V CDR1 and CDR2: MNHNY, SVGAGI (reference sequence).

The V call is TRBV19, the J call TRBJ2-5, with D possibly matching TRBD2 (6 bases). Trimming left V 8 bases short and J 7 bases short, with 8 bases between. The V gene's germline CDR1 is LNHDA and CDR2 SQIVND (reference sequence). This CDR3 is built from 10 residues. CDR3 amino acids: CASGGGTQYF. The CDR3 DNA sequence: TGTGCCAGTGGGGGAGGGACCCAGTACTTC.

The chain has TRBV5-1 and TRBJ2-2; the match to TRBD1 covers 7 bases. The CDR3 totals 15 residues. From germline, CDR1 is SGHRS and CDR2 YFSETQ. The junction had 12 bases not matched to a gene; V was cut back by 8 bases and J by 5 bases. The CDR3 protein is CASKNEGARTGELFF. CDR3 DNA: TGCGCCAGTAAAAATGAGGGGGCGCGTACCGGGGAGCTGTTTTTT.

The chain links TRBV5-6 to TRBJ2-1, with D unresolved. The CDR3 has 14 amino acids. Trimming pared 5 bases from V and 6 bases from J, leaving 15 bases between. Germline CDR1 is SGHDT and CDR2 is YYEEEE. CDR3 DNA: TGTGCCAGCAGTAAGGCCGCCGGTGGCAATGAGCAGTTCTTC. Its translation is CASSKAAGGNEQFF.